This TCR beta chain was recorded in a study of regulatory T cells in long-lasting Graves disease. Time point described: persistent/refractory GD, antithyroid drugs over 5 years with positive TRAb. PBMC RNA was the source of the TCR library. Relying on iRepertoire HTBI primers and Arm-PCR of CDR3 regions, the team built TCR beta libraries. Under the authors' procedure: In the combined samples, 50 to 75 TRBV and 14 TRBJ segments were identified. TCRdb independently ran MiXCR on the multiplex PCR reads; one entry per CDR3 protein. The V and J calls were not made by the authors but by TCRdb's processing. The repertoire includes nearly 350,000 distinct CDR3 sequences, 20% of them detected once, and over 25% sits in the top ten. The CDR3 is 11 residues long, ends included. Germline V gene sequence: CDR1 LGHDT, CDR2 YNNKEL (reference sequence). This clonotype was picked up many times. Its antigen is unidentified. The CDR3 ends on some other residue instead of the conserved phenylalanine or tryptophan, so this is likely a read error. Because the CDR3's place on the DNA is in doubt, the DNA is left out and the CDR3 is given as listed by TCRdb.

Whole-study findings and limits: Owing to a sample size that was small, accuracy may have been reduced.

Specimen: peripheral blood mononuclear cells (PBMCs), collected when the disease was refractory, from a patient treated with antithyroid drugs. The chain combines TRBV3-1 with TRBJ1-1; the table's TRBD1 call for D was not verified on the DNA. This TCR came from a female donor with Graves disease. Here the CDR3 reads CASSVRGALTI.